What follows is one T cell receptor (beta chain) and its context. The sample comes from a study of blood T cell repertoires in COVID-19. Study-level background: Sites in the United States, Italy and Spain provided acute and convalescent COVID-19 samples. From T cells, B-cell-depleted T cells, or PBMCs came the material, which was cDNA or gDNA.

This CDR3 is built from 13 residues. The V gene's germline CDR1 is LNHDA and CDR2 SQIVND (reference sequence). The ends were cut back, 7 bases at V and 3 bases at J, with 12 bases in the middle. In the original analysis: Reference gene primer amplification yielded estimated nucleated cell counts. Profiling relied on immunoSEQ multiplex PCR, and the TCRdb table lists in-frame clones only, not all of them. That table furnishes V, J and clone size, whereas the DNA furnished D and trimming. The sample records hundreds of thousands of clones, around 89% being singletons. The source material was peripheral blood. The V and J genes are TRBV19 and TRBJ1-1; D call uncertain. The receptor comes from a woman between 45 and 60 years old with active or convalescent COVID-19. The CDR3 reads CASIGFLDTEAFF. The CDR3, as DNA: TGTGCCAGTATCGGGTTTTTGGACACTGAAGCTTTCTTT.